This T cell receptor (beta chain) was identified during a study of T cell responses to AZD1222 COVID-19 vaccine. Libraries were prepared by immunoSEQ multiplex PCR; TCRdb keeps only in-frame clonotypes and omits some of them. This table has about 100,000 clones, about 89% appearing once. The sequence was obtained from an adult in good health. This specimen was peripheral blood, taken on day 0 of MenACWY control vaccination.

The CDR3 DNA is TGTGCCAGCAGTTGGACTAGCGGGAAATTAAATACGCAGTATTTT. Residues: CASSWTSGKLNTQYF. The chain carries TRBV27 and TRBJ2-3; 12 bases line up with TRBD2. Looked up from germline, CDR1 is MNHEY and CDR2 is SMNVEV (reference sequence). The CDR3 contains 15 residues. The J segment lost 7 bases and the V segment lost 4 bases, leaving 6 bases of the junction unmatched.